The TCR beta chain described here comes from a study of cytomegalovirus exposure and HLA in healthy donors. Study results and caveats: It was confirmed in vitro that a few of the CMV-associated chains were specific for CMV antigens. 150 or so TCR beta chains were listed as cytomegalovirus-associated.

Germline CDR1 and CDR2: SSHAT and FNYEAQ (reference sequence). CDR3 size: 15 residues. About this clone: Antigen: not known. Germline is not matched at one junction end, which may reflect a read error.

The protocol was immunoSEQ multiplex PCR, while the TCRdb copy is restricted to in-frame clones and leaves out a portion. The table has approximately 270,000 clones, roughly 90% seen once. The sample comprised PBMCs. The chain carries TRBV7-7 and TRBJ2-7, with 7 positions matching TRBD1. The receptor was derived from a woman between 18 and 29 years old in good health and CMV-seronegative. In DNA, the CDR3 is TGTGCTAGCAGCCCCACTACAGGGGCGCTTCACGAGCAGTACTTC. This encodes CASSPTTGALHEQYF.